The 27 T cell receptor beta chains reported below all come from one sample, sequenced in a study of blood T cell repertoires in COVID-19. TCRdb's copy holds only in-frame clones and misses some; the assay was immunoSEQ multiplex PCR. The data contain roughly 230,000 clones, approximately 85% of them singletons. Sequencing was performed on peripheral blood. These receptors originate from a man in his forties with acute or convalescent COVID-19.

The chain carries TRBV25-1 and TRBJ1-6; TRBD1 might be the D (5 bases). Trimming left V 5 bases short and J 7 bases short, with 15 bases between. CDR1 is MGHDK and CDR2 is SYGVNS in the germline V gene. The CDR3 has 15 amino acids. The CDR3 is CASSTDSAANSPLHF. CDR3 nucleotide sequence: TGTGCCAGCAGTACCGACAGCGCCGCAAATTCACCCCTCCACTTT.

J is TRBJ2-5 and V is TRBV25-1; D might be TRBD1 (5 bases). The CDR3 runs to 15 residues. Germline V gene sequence: CDR1 MGHDK, CDR2 SYGVNS. V lost 9 bases to trimming and J lost 4 bases, with 21 bases between them. CDR3 amino acids: CASTPFGAGIETQYF. DNA of the CDR3: TGTGCCAGTACTCCTTTTGGGGCAGGGATAGAGACCCAGTACTTC.

The gene calls are TRBV7-9 and TRBJ2-4; D call uncertain. Looked up from germline, CDR1 is SEHNR and CDR2 is FQNEAQ (reference sequence). The ends were cut back, 5 bases at V and 0 bases at J, with 8 bases in the middle. The CDR3 covers 14 residues. DNA for the CDR3: TGTGCCAGCAGCCAACAGCTAGCCAAAAACATTCAGTACTTC. Its translation is CASSQQLAKNIQYF.

The rearrangement links TRBV5-4 to TRBJ2-3; a weak D match, TRBD2 (6 bases). V was clipped by 0 bases and J by 6 bases, with 17 bases between them. The CDR3 contains 16 residues. Germline V gives CDR1 SGHNT, CDR2 YYREEE (reference sequence). The CDR3 DNA sequence: TGTGCCAGCAGCTTGGCCGGCGGGGCTTCTGCTGATACGCAGTATTTT. It yields the protein CASSLAGGASADTQYF.

This clone was detected once. V usage is TRBV2 and J usage is TRBJ1-6; D is ambiguous. The CDR3 extends over 11 amino acids. V lost 4 bases and J 10 bases, leaving 5 bases between the germline ends. Germline values: CDR1 SNHLY, CDR2 FYNNEI. The DNA for the CDR3 is TGTGCCAGCAGTGCCCAGTCACCCCTCCACTTT. Translation gives CASSAQSPLHF.

This clone was seen a few times. The chain joins TRBV7-9 to TRBJ1-1; D remains ambiguous. CDR3 length: 12 amino acids. V gave up 2 bases and J gave up 7 bases, with 8 bases separating them. CDR1 is SEHNR and CDR2 is FQNEAQ in the germline V gene (reference sequence). CDR3 in amino acids: CASSLSRGEAFF. The CDR3 DNA sequence: TGTGCCAGCAGCTTAAGCCGGGGTGAAGCTTTCTTT.

The rearrangement links TRBV7-9 to TRBJ2-1; the D gene is possibly TRBD1 (5 bases). The germline V gene has CDR1 SEHNR and CDR2 FQNEAQ (reference sequence). This CDR3 has 15 residues. V dropped 4 bases and J dropped 3 bases, with 13 bases sitting between them. CDR3 coding DNA: TGTGCCAGCAGCTCTAACGCAGGGATCTACAATGAGCAGTTCTTC. Translated: CASSSNAGIYNEQFF.

The chain has TRBV2 and TRBJ2-5, with TRBD1 identical over 12 bases. The CDR3 loop spans 15 amino acids. Germline V CDR1 and CDR2: SNHLY, FYNNEI. Unmatched junction bases numbered 9, after V lost 8 bases and J lost 5 bases. In DNA, the CDR3 is TGTGCCAGCCGAGGGGGGACAGGGGGCTTGGAGACCCAGTACTTC. This sequence encodes CASRGGTGGLETQYF.

The DNA for the CDR3 is TGTGCCAGCAGTTACCTTCGTGGGGGGTCCTACGAGCAGTACTTC. Translated, it gives CASSYLRGGSYEQYF. The chain couples TRBV6-2 or TRBV6-3 to TRBJ2-7, with a weak D call TRBD2 (6 bases). V was shortened by 2 bases and J by 1 base, with 12 bases between the two germline ends. The CDR3 loop spans 15 amino acids. Looked up from germline, CDR1 is MNHEY and CDR2 is SVGEGT.

This chain connects TRBV5-1 to TRBJ2-1; D is unresolved. The CDR3 consists of 15 residues. The germline CDR1 and CDR2 sequences are SGHRS and YFSETQ. V was cut by 3 bases and J by 2 bases, with 12 bases left in between. The CDR3, as DNA: TGCGCCAGCAGCTACGAGACACCTACCTACAATGAGCAGTTCTTC. It codes for CASSYETPTYNEQFF.

The chain is built from TRBV5-4 and TRBJ1-4; no clear D gene. The CDR3 is 13 amino acids. In germline, CDR1 is SGHNT, CDR2 YYREEE (reference sequence). Trimming removed 0 bases at V and 7 bases at J, with 7 bases between. The CDR3 region is CASSLAGREKLFF. The CDR3 nucleotides are TGTGCCAGCAGCTTGGCGGGTCGTGAAAAACTGTTTTTT.

The V gene is TRBV28, the J gene TRBJ1-6; 8 positions match TRBD1. The germline V gene encodes CDR1 MDHEN and CDR2 SYDVKM. Trimming removed 7 bases from V and 6 bases from J; junction bases left unmatched: 5. The CDR3 runs 14 residues. CDR3 in DNA: TGTGCCAGCAACGATGACAGGGGTAATTCACCCCTCCACTTT. Translating it yields CASNDDRGNSPLHF.

This chain connects TRBV6-4 to TRBJ2-7; D is unresolved. V was clipped by 9 bases and J by 0 bases, with 18 bases between them. Per germline, CDR1 MRHNA and CDR2 SNTAGT. The CDR3 is made up of 15 amino acids. CDR3 bases: TGTGCCAGAAAAAGCAGCGATTTCGTCTCCTACGAGCAGTACTTC. Protein sequence: CARKSSDFVSYEQYF.

This clone was observed a few times. V is TRBV14 and J is TRBJ2-1; TRBD2 matches at 8 bases. The V gene's germline CDR1 is SGHDN and CDR2 FVKESK. Trimming at V came to 4 bases and at J to 4 bases, leaving 6 bases not matched to a gene. The CDR3 loop spans 15 amino acids. The CDR3 is CASSRALAVYNEQFF. The DNA of the CDR3 is TGTGCCAGCAGCCGGGCACTAGCGGTATACAATGAGCAGTTCTTC.

V gene TRBV3-1 (or the pseudogene TRBV3-2) combines with J gene TRBJ1-1; D uncertain. The CDR3 runs to 15 residues. In germline, CDR1 is LGHDT, CDR2 YNNKEL (reference sequence). Trimming removed 0 bases from V and 1 base from J, with 9 bases in between. CDR3 in amino acids: CASSQEALTNTEAFF. CDR3 in DNA: TGTGCCAGCAGCCAAGAGGCCCTTACGAACACTGAAGCTTTCTTT.

CDR3 residues: CASSTPSGGPTWTGELFF. The CDR3 DNA is TGTGCCAGTAGTACGCCTAGCGGGGGGCCTACCTGGACCGGGGAGCTGTTTTTT. The rearrangement links TRBV19 to TRBJ2-2; 11 positions match TRBD2. Germline V lookup: CDR1 LNHDA, CDR2 SQIVND (reference sequence). The CDR3 length is 18 residues. The J segment lost 5 bases and the V segment lost 4 bases, leaving 12 bases of the junction unmatched.

The chain links TRBV2 to TRBJ2-1; D is perhaps TRBD2 (6 bases). CDR3 size: 15 residues. Germline V lookup: CDR1 SNHLY, CDR2 FYNNEI. With 3 bases removed from V and 6 bases from J, the gap between germline ends came to 15 bases. The CDR3 region is CASSDQPGVFNEQFF. CDR3 nucleotide sequence: TGTGCCAGCAGTGACCAGCCGGGGGTATTCAATGAGCAGTTCTTC. Based on the CDR3 plus reference TRBV2 and TRBJ2-1, the full variable domain is EPEVTQTPSHQVTQMGQEVILRCVPISNHLYFYWYRQILGQKVEFLVSFYNNEISEKSEIFDDQFSVERPDGSNFTLKIRSTKLEDSAMYFCASSDQPGVFNEQFFGPGTRLTVL.

This rearrangement joins TRBV14 to TRBJ1-6; D is unclear. V was shortened by 0 bases and J by 9 bases, with 9 bases between the two germline ends. This CDR3 has 14 amino acids. Germline loops: CDR1 SGHDN, CDR2 FVKESK. The CDR3 DNA is TGTGCCAGCAGCCAAGACGGAGGGCTTTCACCCCTCCACTTT. It yields the protein CASSQDGGLSPLHF.

The rearrangement uses TRBV20-1 and TRBJ2-7; 8 bases agree with TRBD1. Germline V lookup: CDR1 DFQATT, CDR2 SNEGSKA (reference sequence). CDR3 length: 11 residues. Trimming removed 5 bases from V and 3 bases from J; junction bases left unmatched: 0. The CDR3 bases are TGCAGTGCTGGGACAGGCTACGAGCAGTACTTC. Protein sequence: CSAGTGYEQYF.

The chain carries TRBV5-4 and TRBJ2-3, with TRBD1 matching 8 bases. This CDR3 region has 17 residues. Trimming removed 4 bases from V and 0 bases from J; junction bases left unmatched: 10. CDR1 and CDR2 from the germline V gene are SGHNT and YYREEE (reference sequence). DNA for the CDR3: TGTGCCAGCAGCCACCCGGACAGGGCTTCTAGCACAGATACGCAGTATTTT. Amino acid sequence: CASSHPDRASSTDTQYF.

This chain links TRBV6-5 with TRBJ2-5; 8 nucleotides line up with TRBD2. The CDR3 length is 15 residues. The J segment lost 5 bases and the V segment lost 6 bases, leaving 11 bases of the junction unmatched. Per germline, CDR1 MNHEY and CDR2 SVGAGI. In DNA form, the CDR3 reads TGTGCCAGCAGGGAGGGTAGCGGGGCTCAGGAGACCCAGTACTTC. Its translation is CASREGSGAQETQYF.

In regard to this clone: The identical CDR3 is also encoded by other nucleotide sequences in the sample. V is TRBV5-1 and J is TRBJ2-3; 8 bases match TRBD1. The germline V gene encodes CDR1 SGHRS and CDR2 YFSETQ. Unmatched junction bases numbered 6, after V lost 3 bases and J lost 6 bases. The CDR3 totals 14 residues. Written as DNA, the CDR3 is TGCGCCAGCAGCTCAGGGGGCGCGACCGATACGCAGTATTTT. It is translated as CASSSGGATDTQYF. Full variable domain (outside the CDR3, taken from reference TRBV5-1 and TRBJ2-3): KAGVTQTPRYLIKTRGQQVTLSCSPISGHRSVSWYQQTPGQGLQFLFEYFSETQRNKGNFPGRFSGRQFSNSRSEMNVSTLELGDSALYLCASSSGGATDTQYFGPGTRLTVL.

The chain combines TRBV30 with TRBJ1-2; TRBD1 matches at 7 bases. This CDR3 contains 15 residues. The V gene's germline CDR1 is GTSNPN and CDR2 SVGIG (reference sequence). Germline trimming cut 1 base from V and 5 bases from J; bases unmatched to any gene: 10. Written as DNA, the CDR3 is TGTGCCTGGAGTGGGTTGAGGGGGCGTCTTTATGGCTACACCTTC. Encoded protein: CAWSGLRGRLYGYTF.

This clone was counted once. The chain carries TRBV3-1 (or the pseudogene TRBV3-2) and TRBJ2-1; a weak D match, TRBD2 (5 bases). The CDR3 runs 13 residues. V lost 1 base, J lost 7 bases, and 8 bases lay in between. CDR1 and CDR2 (germline): LGHDT, YNNKEL (reference sequence). CDR3 sequence: CASSQGRGNEQFF. The CDR3 nucleotides read TGTGCCAGCAGCCAAGGAAGAGGGAATGAGCAGTTCTTC.

V gene TRBV19 combines with J gene TRBJ1-2; 7 positions match TRBD1. The CDR3 has 16 amino acids. Germline CDR1 is LNHDA and CDR2 is SQIVND (reference sequence). Trimming removed 4 bases from V and 5 bases from J; junction bases left unmatched: 13. The CDR3 DNA reads TGTGCCAGTAGTACGGGGTCGATAGAGGGGGCATATGGCTACACCTTC. This translates into CASSTGSIEGAYGYTF.

The chain couples TRBV18 to TRBJ2-5; D might be TRBD1 (7 bases). This CDR3 has 14 amino acids. Germline CDR1 and CDR2: KGHSH and LQKENI. V lost 2 bases and J lost 5, with 12 bases in between. This CDR3 is CASSPGGGLETQYF. As DNA, the CDR3 is TGTGCCAGCTCACCAGGAGGGGGCTTGGAGACCCAGTACTTC.

The CDR3 region is CATSDSIQGGYTF. CDR3 DNA: TGTGCCACCAGTGATTCTATACAGGGTGGCTACACCTTC. The J gene is TRBJ1-2, the V gene TRBV24-1, with D tentatively TRBD1 (6 bases). Germline-derived CDR1 and CDR2 are KGHDR and SFDVKD. The CDR3 covers 13 residues. V lost 2 bases and J 7 bases, leaving 10 bases between the germline ends.